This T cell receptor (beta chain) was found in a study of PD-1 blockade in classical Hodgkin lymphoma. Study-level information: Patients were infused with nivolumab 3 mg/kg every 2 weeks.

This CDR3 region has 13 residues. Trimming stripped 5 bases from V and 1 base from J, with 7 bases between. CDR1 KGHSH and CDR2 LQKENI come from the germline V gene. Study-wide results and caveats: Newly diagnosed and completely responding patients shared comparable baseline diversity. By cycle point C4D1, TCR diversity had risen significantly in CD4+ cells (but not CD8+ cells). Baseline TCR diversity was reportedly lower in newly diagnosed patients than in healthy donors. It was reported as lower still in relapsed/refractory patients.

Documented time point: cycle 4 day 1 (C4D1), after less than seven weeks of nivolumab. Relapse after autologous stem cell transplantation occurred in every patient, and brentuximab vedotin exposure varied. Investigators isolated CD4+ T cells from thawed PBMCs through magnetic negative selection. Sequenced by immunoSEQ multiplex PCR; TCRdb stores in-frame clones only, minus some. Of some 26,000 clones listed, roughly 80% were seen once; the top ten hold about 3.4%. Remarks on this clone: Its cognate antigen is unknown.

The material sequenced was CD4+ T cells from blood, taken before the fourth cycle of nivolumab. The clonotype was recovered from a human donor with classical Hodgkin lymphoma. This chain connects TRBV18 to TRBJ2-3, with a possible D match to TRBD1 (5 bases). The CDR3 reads CASSIRGTDTQYF. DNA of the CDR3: TGTGCCAGCTCAATCAGGGGCACAGATACGCAGTATTTT.